The clone carrying this TCR beta chain occurred a few times. Germline V gives CDR1 MNHNS, CDR2 SASEGT. Trimming took 4 bases from V and 0 from J, leaving 13 bases between them. This CDR3 region has 16 residues. This record belongs to a study of T cells in localized non-small cell lung cancer. Using immunoSEQ multiplex PCR, the repertoire was profiled, and TCRdb retains in-frame clones only, with some absent. The sample holds over 25,000 clones, around 92% seen once. The chain uses TRBV6-1 and TRBJ1-5; maybe TRBD1 (6 bases). This clonotype was obtained from a female donor aged 60 or older with stage I lung adenocarcinoma. The sample was peripheral blood, taken before any cancer treatment. The DNA for the CDR3 is TGTGCCAGCAGTGGGACAGCTATCATTAGCAATCAGCCCCAGCATTTT. Translating gives CASSGTAIISNQPQHF.